Listed below are T cell receptor beta chains from one sample, sequenced in a study of Ad26.COV2.S vaccination and SARS-CoV-2 variants. Assay: immunoSEQ multiplex PCR; the TCRdb copy retains only in-frame clones and omits some. This sample has 300,000 to 400,000 clones, with roughly 89% found just once. The sequencing here drew on peripheral blood, taken in a trial of Ad26.COV2.S vaccine versus placebo. Receptors originate from a person aged 18-60 years who received the Ad26.COV2.S COVID-19 vaccine or a placebo. The CDR3 runs from the conserved cysteine through the conserved F or W. Fields, in order: J gene, V gene, clone size, D gene, CDR3 DNA, CDR3 protein. The D gene is left open where the match is weak. A row's size may be missing; if present it is once, few, many or a size class.

>TRBJ2-3|TRBV10-3|-|TRBD1
TGTGCCATCAGTGCCAGGGGGCAAACAGATACGCAGTATTTT
CAISARGQTDTQYF
>TRBJ1-6|TRBV6-4|-|TRBD1
TGTGCCAGCAGTGACTCGACAGGGGGTAATTCACCCCTCCACTTT
CASSDSTGGNSPLHF
>TRBJ2-7|TRBV9|-|-
TGTGCCAGCAGCGTAGATCCGGGTGCGGGGTACGAGCAGTACTTC
CASSVDPGAGYEQYF
>TRBJ2-5|TRBV29-1|once|-
TGCAGCGTTGAGGTGTTAGGCGGGGCCCACTTC
CSVEVLGGAHF
>TRBJ1-5|TRBV4-3|-|-
TGCGCCAGCAGCCAAGAACGCAATCAGCCCCAGCATTTT
CASSQERNQPQHF
>TRBJ1-2|TRBV6-6|few|-
TGTGCCAGCAGTTACTCGTACCCTAACTATGGCTACACCTTC
CASSYSYPNYGYTF
>TRBJ2-1|TRBV3-1/TRBV3-2|-|-
TGTGCCAGCAGCCTCTACAATGAGCAGTTCTTC
CASSLYNEQFF
>TRBJ2-4|TRBV5-1|-|-
TGCGCCAGCAGCCTCCCTGCAGCCAAAAACATTCAGTACTTC
CASSLPAAKNIQYF
>TRBJ1-1|TRBV6-5|-|TRBD1
TGTGCCAGCAGTCGGGACAGGGCCGGCACTGAAGCTTTCTTT
CASSRDRAGTEAFF
>TRBJ2-3|TRBV27|-|-
TGTGCCAGCAGTTTACTGGTCAGAGATACGCAGTATTTT
CASSLLVRDTQYF
>TRBJ2-3|TRBV19|-|TRBD2
TGTGCCAGTAGTTCGGGACTAGCGGGAGGTTCAGATACGCAGTATTTT
CASSSGLAGGSDTQYF
>TRBJ2-7|TRBV4-1|few|-
TGCGCCAGCAGCCAAGGAGGGGGGGTTGACGAGCAGTACTTC
CASSQGGGVDEQYF
>TRBJ1-6|TRBV5-1|-|-
TGCGCCAGCAGCTTGGTACAGGGAGGTTCACCCCTCCACTTT
CASSLVQGGSPLHF
>TRBJ1-3|TRBV6-5|-|-
TGTGCCTGCCGGGATCGGACCTCTGGAAACACCATATATTTT
CACRDRTSGNTIYF
>TRBJ2-5|TRBV7-9|-|TRBD1
TGTGCCAGCAGCCAAGGGACAGGGGCGGTGCAGACCCAGTACTTC
CASSQGTGAVQTQYF
>TRBJ1-1|TRBV5-1|-|-
TGCGCCAGCAGCGCTTTTGGACCCGACACTGAAGCTTTCTTT
CASSAFGPDTEAFF
>TRBJ2-6|TRBV30|-|-
TGTGCCTGGAGCATAGGGCCTGGGGCCAACGTCCTGACTTTC
CAWSIGPGANVLTF
>TRBJ1-5|TRBV6-5|-|TRBD1
TGTGCCAGCGCCGACAGGGAACGGAGCAAGCCCCAGCATTTT
CASADRERSKPQHF
>TRBJ2-3|TRBV18|-|TRBD2
TGTGCCAGCTCACTGGGGACTAGCGGGGGATCTGATACGCAGTATTTT
CASSLGTSGGSDTQYF
>TRBJ1-5|TRBV12-3/TRBV12-4|-|-
TGTGCCAGCAGCCATCCAGGGGCTCAGCCCCAGCATTTT
CASSHPGAQPQHF
>TRBJ1-1|TRBV11-2|few|TRBD1
TGTGCCAGCAGCCTCTCGGACAGGGGCACTGAAGCTTTCTTT
CASSLSDRGTEAFF
>TRBJ1-2|TRBV6-6|once|-
TGTGCCAGCAGTTCTCTCTATGGCTACACCTTC
CASSSLYGYTF
>TRBJ1-2|TRBV6-1|-|TRBD1
TGTGCCAGCAGTGAAGTAACAGGGGATGCTACCTATGGCTACACCTTC
CASSEVTGDATYGYTF
>TRBJ2-7|TRBV9|few|-
TGTGCCAGCAGCGTAGCTGACGCGGTAACCTACGAGCAGTACTTC
CASSVADAVTYEQYF
>TRBJ2-5|TRBV28|-|TRBD2
TGTGCCAGCAGTTTAGGCGGGAGAGTGGAGACCCAGTACTTC
CASSLGGRVETQYF
>TRBJ1-6|TRBV2|-|-
TGTGCCAGCATCGGGGGCGGGAATTCACCCCTCCACTTT
CASIGGGNSPLHF
>TRBJ2-7|TRBV7-9|-|-
TGTGCCAGCAGCTTAGGGGGACGGGGTTTCGGCGAGCAGTACTTC
CASSLGGRGFGEQYF
>TRBJ2-1|TRBV5-1|-|-
TGCGCCAGCAGCTTGGAGCAGCCATACTCCTACAATGAGCAGTTCTTC
CASSLEQPYSYNEQFF